This paragraph reports one T cell receptor (beta chain). Its antigen is still unknown. In germline, CDR1 is SGHDT, CDR2 YYEEEE. Trimming left V 4 bases short and J 6 bases short, with 19 bases between. The length of the CDR3 is 15 residues. This record belongs to a study of T cell repertoires in cytomegalovirus infection. The overall study: It was recently identified HLA-C-restricted and well-studied HLA-B-restricted CMV epitopes that the study used. A matching HLA type, together with CMV infection, was signaled by public TCR beta signatures.

Each CDR3 protein gets one entry after TCRdb re-called the reads with MiXCR. The data contain 700,000 to 900,000 distinct CDR3 sequences, roughly 29% of them seen just once; the ten biggest clones take up over 10%. Study-level findings and limits: Adding up the frequency of public TCR beta families identified people who carried CMV plus the relevant HLA. CMV-specific HLA-C-restricted TCR beta clonotypes dominated the ex vivo response.

Sequences were derived from cultured CD8+ T cells from PBMCs, sampled from culture after CMV antigen stimulation. The chain uses TRBV5-6 and TRBJ1-2; D ambiguous. The TCR sequence derives from a human donor in good health (CMV status not recorded). Some clones in this sample may be carry-over from other donors' samples. The CDR3 sequence: CASSQDGSWFNGYTF. CDR3 nucleotides: TGTGCCAGCAGCCAGGACGGTAGTTGGTTCAATGGCTACACCTTC.